What follows are 9 T cell receptor beta chains derived from one specimen sequenced in a study of blood T cell repertoires in COVID-19 (dated by TCRdb to the early 2020s). Libraries were built with the immunoSEQ multiplex PCR assay. In its TCRdb copy, this immuneACCESS table keeps in-frame sequences only and misses some clones. Where compared with another copy, unresolved V genes explain less than half of these, and the others have no known cause. Present in this sample are a few hundred thousand clones, 80% to 90% of which were seen just once. Of the sample, more than 9% is held by the ten largest clones. The material sequenced was PBMCs or T cells enriched from blood (not recorded which). Every receptor here comes from a woman younger than 35 who had recovered from COVID-19.

The chain recombines TRBV2 with TRBJ2-2; TRBD1 agrees at 9 bases. With 8 bases clipped from V and 4 bases from J, the junction kept 5 bases outside the gene matches. This CDR3 is built from 14 residues. Germline values: CDR1 SNHLY, CDR2 FYNNEI. CDR3 DNA: TGTGCCAGCGGTGGACAGGGGAGCACCGGGGAGCTGTTTTTT. It yields the protein CASGGQGSTGELFF.

The chain has TRBV19 and TRBJ1-1, with a tentative D call TRBD1 (6 bases). The V and J ends lost 11 bases and 4 bases respectively, with 17 bases between them. CDR3 length: 13 residues. Germline lookup yields CDR1 LNHDA and CDR2 SQIVND (reference sequence). The CDR3, as DNA: TGTGCCTCGGGGACATCCATGAGCACTGAAGCTTTCTTT. As protein: CASGTSMSTEAFF. The full variable domain, with the rest looked up from reference TRBV19 and TRBJ1-1, is DGGITQSPKYLFRKEGQNVTLSCEQNLNHDAMYWYRQDPGQGLRLIYYSQIVNDFQKGDIAEGYSVSREKKESFPLTVTSAQKNPTAFYLCASGTSMSTEAFFGQGTRLTVV.

The chain recombines TRBV5-1 with TRBJ2-7; D gene unclear. The CDR3 is 13 amino acids. From germline, CDR1 is SGHRS and CDR2 YFSETQ. V gave up 0 bases and J gave up 2 bases, with 6 bases separating them. The CDR3 DNA sequence: TGCGCCAGCAGCTTGGCGACACCCTACGAGCAGTACTTC. It translates to CASSLATPYEQYF. Supplemented by reference TRBV5-1 and TRBJ2-7, the full variable domain reads KAGVTQTPRYLIKTRGQQVTLSCSPISGHRSVSWYQQTPGQGLQFLFEYFSETQRNKGNFPGRFSGRQFSNSRSEMNVSTLELGDSALYLCASSLATPYEQYFGPGTRLTVT.

V gene TRBV7-7 combines with J gene TRBJ1-3; D call uncertain. This CDR3 spans 17 amino acids. The V gene's germline CDR1 is SSHAT and CDR2 FNYEAQ (reference sequence). CDR3 region: CAGSLGGGSDSGNTIYF. The CDR3 DNA follows: TGTGCTGGCAGCTTAGGTGGAGGATCCGATTCTGGAAACACCATATATTTT.

This clone was observed a single time. V usage is TRBV7-9 and J usage is TRBJ2-3; 10 bases line up with TRBD1. Germline V gene data show CDR1 as SEHNR and CDR2 as FQNEAQ (reference sequence). V dropped 1 base and J dropped 3; count of bases not matched to a gene: 10. The length of the CDR3 is 18 residues. The DNA for the CDR3 is TGTGCCAGCAGCTTAGTCCCGGGACAGGGGTTGAGTACAGATACGCAGTATTTT. It yields the protein CASSLVPGQGLSTDTQYF.

V gene TRBV25-1 combines with J gene TRBJ2-2, with 11 bases lining up with TRBD2. Germline assignment: CDR1 MGHDK and CDR2 SYGVNS. This CDR3 has 15 amino acids. The trim removed 6 bases at V and 4 bases at J, leaving 4 bases unmatched. The CDR3 sequence is CASRAGTSGTGELFF. DNA of the CDR3: TGTGCCAGCAGGGCCGGGACTAGCGGCACCGGGGAGCTGTTTTTT.

This clone was seen just once. The rearrangement joins TRBV10-2 to TRBJ1-1; 8 bases match TRBD1. The CDR3 is 13 residues long. CDR1 WSHSY and CDR2 SAAADI come from the germline V gene. J lost 5 bases, V lost 11 bases, and 10 bases had no gene match. CDR3 residues: CASLPQGATEAFF. In DNA form, the CDR3 reads TGCGCCTCCCTCCCCCAGGGGGCGACTGAAGCTTTCTTT.

The V gene is TRBV19, the J gene TRBJ2-3; a weak D match, TRBD2 (5 bases). Trimming took 10 bases from V and 6 from J, leaving 23 bases between them. Germline V gene data show CDR1 as LNHDA and CDR2 as SQIVND (reference sequence). This CDR3 is 15 amino acids long. The CDR3 DNA reads TGTGCCATAGCTTCAACGGACTTCGCTGCGGATACGCAGTATTTT. Residues: CAIASTDFAADTQYF.

This clone was counted a single time. This chain connects TRBV19 to TRBJ2-7; D possibly corresponds to TRBD2 (5 bases). There are 16 residues in the CDR3. CDR1 LNHDA and CDR2 SQIVND come from the germline V gene (reference sequence). Trimming shortened V by 1 base and J by 1 base, and 14 bases separated the two germline ends. The CDR3 nucleotides read TGTGCCAGTAGTATAGTAGGCGGAGCGGATTCCTACGAGCAGTACTTC. Translating it yields CASSIVGGADSYEQYF.